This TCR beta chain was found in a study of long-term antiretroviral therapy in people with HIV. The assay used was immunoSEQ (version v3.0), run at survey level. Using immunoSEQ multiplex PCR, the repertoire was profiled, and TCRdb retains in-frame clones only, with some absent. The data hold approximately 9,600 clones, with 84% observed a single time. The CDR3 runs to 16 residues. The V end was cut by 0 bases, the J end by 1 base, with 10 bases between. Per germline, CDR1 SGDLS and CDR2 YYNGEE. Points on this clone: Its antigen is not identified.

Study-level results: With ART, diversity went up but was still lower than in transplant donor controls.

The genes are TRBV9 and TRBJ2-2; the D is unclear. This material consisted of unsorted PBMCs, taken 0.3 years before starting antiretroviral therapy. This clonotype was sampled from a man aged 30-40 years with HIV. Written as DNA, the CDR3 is TGTGCCAGCAGCGTAGCTATGGCAGGGAACACCGGGGAGCTGTTTTTT. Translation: CASSVAMAGNTGELFF.